This entry features one TCR beta chain sequence. TCRdb used MiXCR to reprocess the RT-PCR reads, holding one entry per CDR3 protein. The sample holds more than 600,000 distinct CDR3 sequences, around 14% seen once. The receptor comes from a female donor in good health, serving as a healthy control. The sample consisted of memory CD4+ T cells from blood.

The CDR3 sequence: CASRLTLGNTGELFF. The DNA of the CDR3 is TGTGCCAGCAGACTTACCCTCGGGAACACCGGGGAGCTGTTTTTT. The chain joins TRBV12-3 or TRBV12-4 to TRBJ2-2; D gene unclear. This CDR3 has 15 residues. V was clipped by 6 bases and J by 1 base, with 12 bases between them.